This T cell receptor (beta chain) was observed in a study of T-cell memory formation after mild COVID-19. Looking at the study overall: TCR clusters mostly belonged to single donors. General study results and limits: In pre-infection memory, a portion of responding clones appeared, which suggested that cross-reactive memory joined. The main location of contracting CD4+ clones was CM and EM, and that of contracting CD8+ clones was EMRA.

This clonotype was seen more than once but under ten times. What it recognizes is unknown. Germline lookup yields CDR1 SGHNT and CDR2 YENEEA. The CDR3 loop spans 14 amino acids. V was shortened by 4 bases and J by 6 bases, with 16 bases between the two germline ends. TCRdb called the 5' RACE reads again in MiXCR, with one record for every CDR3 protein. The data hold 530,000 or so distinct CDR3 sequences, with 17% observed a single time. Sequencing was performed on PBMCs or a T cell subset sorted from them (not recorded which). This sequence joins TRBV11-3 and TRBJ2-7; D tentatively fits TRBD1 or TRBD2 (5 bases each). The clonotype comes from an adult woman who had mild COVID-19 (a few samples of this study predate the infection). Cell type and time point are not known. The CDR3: CASSSRLIGGEQYF. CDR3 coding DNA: TGTGCCAGCAGCTCTAGACTCATTGGGGGCGAGCAGTACTTC.